The 6 T cell receptor beta chains presented below share a single source sample, sequenced in a study of T cell responses to AZD1222 COVID-19 vaccine. Clones were read by immunoSEQ multiplex PCR, and TCRdb kept only the in-frame ones, dropping some. This table holds some 140,000 clones, roughly nine tenths found once. Here the sequenced sample was peripheral blood, taken on day 0 of AZD1222 vaccination. The receptor source for this set is an adult in good health.

The CDR3 loop reads CASSQTGGLLWNEQFF. The CDR3 nucleotides are TGCGCCAGCAGTCAAACGGGGGGGCTATTATGGAATGAGCAGTTCTTC. V gene TRBV23-1 combines with J gene TRBJ2-1, with 8 bases aligning to TRBD2. TRBV23-1 is identified as an open reading frame with a role that is uncertain. The ends lost 2 bases at V and 7 bases at J; junction bases unmatched: 10. There are 16 residues in the CDR3.

The chain has TRBV24-1 and TRBJ2-7; D is unresolved. The germline V gene encodes CDR1 KGHDR and CDR2 SFDVKD. Trimming left V 4 bases short and J 4 bases short, with 10 bases between. The CDR3 runs 13 residues. The DNA for the CDR3 is TGTGCCACCAGTGAAGGATCCCTATACGAGCAGTACTTC. Its protein product is CATSEGSLYEQYF.

This chain links TRBV12-3 or TRBV12-4 with TRBJ1-4; D is undetermined. Trimming shortened V by 3 bases and J by 11 bases, and 7 bases separated the two germline ends. This CDR3 has 11 residues. The CDR3: CASSLAGKLFF. The CDR3 nucleotides are TGTGCCAGCAGTTTGGCCGGGAAACTGTTTTTT.

This clone was counted a few times. The rearrangement links TRBV7-2 to TRBJ2-1; 14 bases fit TRBD2. From germline, CDR1 is SGHTA and CDR2 FQGNSA. V lost 5 bases, J lost 9 bases, and 9 bases stayed unmatched. The length of the CDR3 is 16 residues. The CDR3 coding sequence is TGTGCCAGCAGCACTACGGGACTAGCGGGAGCTTTTGAGCAGTTCTTC. This codes for CASSTTGLAGAFEQFF.

The table lists this clone with a count of one. This rearrangement joins TRBV19 to TRBJ1-5; D gene ambiguous. The V end was cut by 3 bases, the J end by 6 bases, with 15 bases between. Germline-derived CDR1 and CDR2 are LNHDA and SQIVND (reference sequence). The CDR3 spans 15 residues. The CDR3 sequence: CASSIPTQLGQPQHF. DNA for the CDR3: TGTGCCAGTAGTATTCCCACTCAGTTGGGTCAGCCCCAGCATTTT.

The V and J genes are TRBV9 and TRBJ1-2, with no clear D. Per the germline V gene, CDR1 is SGDLS and CDR2 is YYNGEE. V was clipped by 0 bases and J by 8 bases, with 17 bases between them. The CDR3 has 15 amino acids. The CDR3: CASSVGNAQRKGYTF. The CDR3 coding sequence is TGTGCCAGCAGCGTAGGAAATGCACAGAGGAAGGGCTACACCTTC. Variable domain in full (rest from reference TRBV9 and TRBJ1-2): DSGVTQTPKHLITATGQRVTLRCSPRSGDLSVYWYQQSLDQGLQFLIQYYNGEERAKGNILERFSAQQFPDLHSELNLSSLELGDSALYFCASSVGNAQRKGYTFGSGTRLTVV.